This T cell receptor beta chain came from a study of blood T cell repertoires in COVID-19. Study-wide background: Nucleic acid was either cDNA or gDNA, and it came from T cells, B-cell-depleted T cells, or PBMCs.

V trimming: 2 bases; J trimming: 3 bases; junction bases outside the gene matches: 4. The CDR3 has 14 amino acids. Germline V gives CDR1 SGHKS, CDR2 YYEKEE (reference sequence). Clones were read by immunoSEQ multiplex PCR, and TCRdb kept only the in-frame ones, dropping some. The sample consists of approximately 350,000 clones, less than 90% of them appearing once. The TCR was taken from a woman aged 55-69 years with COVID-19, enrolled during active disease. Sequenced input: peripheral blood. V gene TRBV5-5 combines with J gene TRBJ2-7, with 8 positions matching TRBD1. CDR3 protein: CASSFPGTGYEQYF. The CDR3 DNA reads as TGTGCCAGCAGCTTCCCCGGGACAGGCTACGAGCAGTACTTC.